This T cell receptor beta chain was captured by sequencing in a study of cytomegalovirus exposure and HLA in healthy donors. Remarks on this clone: Its matching antigen is unknown.

Primers included in the PCR were 60 Vbeta and 13 Jbeta primers. Some clones are missing from TCRdb's copy, which holds only in-frame ones; the method was immunoSEQ multiplex PCR. Its table lists around 40,000 clones. Points from the study as a whole: Immune exposure information available was restricted to CMV serostatus.

The TCR comes from a man aged 35 to 55 in good health and CMV-seropositive. What was sequenced was PBMCs.

In nucleotides, the CDR3 is TGCAGTGCCCGCGAGGGTACTGAAGCTTTCTTT. Protein product: CSAREGTEAFF. V and J are TRBV20-1 and TRBJ1-1; D is unresolved. This CDR3 region has 11 residues. Germline lookup yields CDR1 DFQATT and CDR2 SNEGSKA (reference sequence). The V end was cut by 6 bases, the J end by 5 bases, with 10 bases between.